The clone carrying this TCR beta chain was seen more than once but under ten times. Its target is unknown. Building the TCR beta libraries relied on iRepertoire HTBI primers, and CDR3 regions underwent Arm-PCR. One entry per CDR3 protein results from TCRdb running MiXCR on the multiplex PCR reads. The repertoire consists of roughly 560,000 distinct CDR3 sequences, with around 13% occurring once and the leading ten covering roughly 8.2%. Time point denoted: newly diagnosed GD, antithyroid drugs for less than 3 months. The TCR library was made from RNA extracted from PBMCs. This sample was included in a study of regulatory T cells in long-lasting Graves disease. Study overall: Prior antithyroid drug treatment in newly diagnosed Graves' patients lasted under 3 months. Study-wide points: Persistent disease samples used TRBV28, TRBJ1-2 and TRBJ2-5 preferentially.

This CDR3 contains 14 residues. V was cut by 2 bases and J by 4 bases, with 11 bases left in between. Germline-derived CDR1 and CDR2 are KGHSH and LQKENI. This same sample was also taken into another study, of T cells in Graves' hyperthyroidism and ophthalmopathy. Per that paper: Graves' hyperthyroidism qualified as stable when ophthalmopathy did not progress within 18 months.

The clonotype was recovered from a woman aged 25 to 39 with Graves disease. The gene calls are TRBV18 and TRBJ1-2; the D is unclear. Sample: peripheral blood mononuclear cells (PBMCs), taken at new diagnosis, from a patient treated with antithyroid drugs. Written as DNA, the CDR3 is TGTGCCAGCTCACCAGGAGTAGGGATCTATGGCTACACCTTC. Translating gives CASSPGVGIYGYTF.